Shown below are 14 T cell receptor beta chains from a single sample sequenced in a study of shared clonotypes between healthy human individuals. Naive CD8 cells lacked CD45RO and underwent positive selection for CCR7, leaving out terminally differentiated effector memory CD45RA+ cells. The method was immunoSEQ multiplex PCR; TCRdb's version includes in-frame clones alone and lacks a portion of them. This sample has hundreds of thousands of clones, with roughly 96% found just once. The sequencing input was naive CD8+ T cells sorted from blood. These receptors were obtained from a woman aged 30 to 39 in good health.

The chain recombines TRBV5-6 with TRBJ2-7; D is uncertain. Trimming took 0 bases from V and 0 from J, leaving 16 bases between them. CDR1 SGHDT and CDR2 YYEEEE come from the germline V gene. This CDR3 comprises 17 residues. CDR3 region: CASSLGVSSRTSYEQYF. Here the CDR3 DNA reads TGTGCCAGCAGCTTGGGGGTGTCAAGTAGGACCTCCTACGAGCAGTACTTC.

CDR3 nucleotides: TGTGCCAGCAGTTTGGCCGGACTCACAGATACGCAGTATTTT. It translates to CASSLAGLTDTQYF. The gene calls are TRBV27 and TRBJ2-3, with TRBD2 as a possible D gene (5 bases). Trimming took off 3 bases at V and 2 bases at J, with 9 bases between the two ends. The germline V gene encodes CDR1 MNHEY and CDR2 SMNVEV (reference sequence). The CDR3 is 14 residues long.

CDR3 DNA: TGCGCCAGCAGCCCCCCCGCGGGAGGGCCTTATGATGAGCAGTTCTTC. Its translation is CASSPPAGGPYDEQFF. The chain carries TRBV4-1 and TRBJ2-1; 9 bases are a match to TRBD2. The CDR3 is 16 amino acids. Unmatched junction bases numbered 12, after V lost 4 bases and J lost 8 bases. Germline CDR1 reads MGHRA; CDR2 reads YSYEKL.

The genes are TRBV27 and TRBJ1-2; 10 bases fit TRBD1. Germline V gene data show CDR1 as MNHEY and CDR2 as SMNVEV (reference sequence). Trimming removed 5 bases from V and 5 bases from J; junction bases left unmatched: 8. The CDR3 covers 15 residues. CDR3 region: CASSVEGQGLYGYTF. The CDR3 bases are TGTGCCAGCAGTGTTGAGGGACAGGGGCTATATGGCTACACCTTC.

V usage is TRBV2 and J usage is TRBJ1-5, with D hard to call. Per germline, CDR1 SNHLY and CDR2 FYNNEI. The CDR3 runs to 15 residues. The germline V and J ends were trimmed by 3 bases and 1 base, with 10 bases remaining between them. CDR3 amino acids: CASSDVGGSNQPQHF. The CDR3 bases are TGTGCCAGCAGTGATGTGGGAGGGAGCAATCAGCCCCAGCATTTT.

The genes are TRBV7-9 and TRBJ2-7; 9 bases agree with TRBD1. J lost 4 bases, V lost 5 bases, and 9 bases had no gene match. Germline CDR1 SEHNR, CDR2 FQNEAQ (reference sequence). The CDR3 length is 15 residues. The CDR3 DNA is TGTGCCAGCAGCGCCCCGGGACAGGGATCGTACGAGCAGTACTTC. Translated, it gives CASSAPGQGSYEQYF. The whole variable domain, filled in from reference TRBV7-9 and TRBJ2-7, reads DTGVSQNPRHKITKRGQNVTFRCDPISEHNRLYWYRQTLGQGPEFLTYFQNEAQLEKSRLLSDRFSAERPKGSFSTLEIQRTEQGDSAMYLCASSAPGQGSYEQYFGPGTRLTVT.

The rearrangement links TRBV7-9 to TRBJ1-1, with TRBD1 matching over 7 bases. The V segment lost 4 bases and the J segment 7 bases; nucleotides outside the gene matches: 6. CDR3 length: 13 amino acids. Germline CDR1 reads SEHNR; CDR2 reads FQNEAQ (reference sequence). The CDR3 coding sequence is TGTGCCAGCAGCTCCACTCGACAGGGTGAAGCTTTCTTT. It codes for CASSSTRQGEAFF.

This clone was detected only once. The chain is built from TRBV27 and TRBJ2-1; a weak D match, TRBD2 (6 bases). Per germline, CDR1 MNHEY and CDR2 SMNVEV (reference sequence). V lost 3 bases and J 2 bases, leaving 8 bases between the germline ends. The length of the CDR3 is 14 residues. CDR3 bases: TGTGCCAGCAGTTTTAGCGGTACCTACAATGAGCAGTTCTTC. It specifies CASSFSGTYNEQFF.

V is TRBV9 and J is TRBJ2-2; D uncertain. Germline lookup yields CDR1 SGDLS and CDR2 YYNGEE. The CDR3 covers 13 residues. Trimming removed 4 bases from V and 6 bases from J, with 10 bases in between. The CDR3 loop reads CASSPGDAGELFF. The CDR3 nucleotides are TGTGCCAGCAGCCCAGGCGACGCCGGGGAGCTGTTTTTT. The complete variable domain, with remaining parts taken from reference TRBV9 and TRBJ2-2, reads DSGVTQTPKHLITATGQRVTLRCSPRSGDLSVYWYQQSLDQGLQFLIQYYNGEERAKGNILERFSAQQFPDLHSELNLSSLELGDSALYFCASSPGDAGELFFGEGSRLTVL.

V usage is TRBV6-5 and J usage is TRBJ2-7; D gene unclear. The CDR3 covers 14 residues. The V gene's germline CDR1 is MNHEY and CDR2 SVGAGI. Trimming removed 2 bases at V and 3 bases at J, with 11 bases between. CDR3 sequence reads: CASSYKPESYEQYF. CDR3 nucleotide sequence: TGTGCCAGCAGTTACAAACCCGAAAGCTACGAGCAGTACTTC.

This clone was counted once. The genes are TRBV19 and TRBJ2-1, with D uncertain. There are 14 residues in the CDR3. Trimming took off 3 bases at V and 1 base at J, with 7 bases between the two ends. Per the germline V gene, CDR1 is LNHDA and CDR2 is SQIVND (reference sequence). The CDR3 DNA follows: TGTGCCAGTAGTATTTTGGATTCCTACAATGAGCAGTTCTTC. Translating it yields CASSILDSYNEQFF.

The chain joins TRBV29-1 to TRBJ2-1, with D tentatively TRBD2 (5 bases). The CDR3 loop spans 15 amino acids. Germline V CDR1 and CDR2: SQVTM, ANQGSEA. Trimming took 4 bases from V and 5 from J, leaving 18 bases between them. CDR3 sequence reads: CSVVGILGTHNEQFF. In nucleotides, the CDR3 is TGCAGCGTTGTTGGGATACTAGGAACCCACAATGAGCAGTTCTTC.

The gene calls are TRBV2 and TRBJ2-2; TRBD2 matches at 7 bases. Trimming at V came to 0 bases and at J to 6 bases, leaving 4 bases not matched to a gene. This CDR3 is 15 amino acids long. Germline-derived CDR1 and CDR2 are SNHLY and FYNNEI. In DNA, the CDR3 is TGTGCCAGCAGTGAAGCGGGAGGGCCCCCCGGGGAGCTGTTTTTT. It yields the protein CASSEAGGPPGELFF.

This chain uses TRBV29-1 with TRBJ1-1; D is uncertain. The germline V and J ends were trimmed by 6 bases and 11 bases, with 10 bases remaining between them. CDR1 is SQVTM and CDR2 is ANQGSEA in the germline V gene. CDR3 length: 9 amino acids. Here the CDR3 reads CSVGSLAFF. CDR3 coding DNA: TGCAGCGTAGGCAGTTTGGCTTTCTTT.